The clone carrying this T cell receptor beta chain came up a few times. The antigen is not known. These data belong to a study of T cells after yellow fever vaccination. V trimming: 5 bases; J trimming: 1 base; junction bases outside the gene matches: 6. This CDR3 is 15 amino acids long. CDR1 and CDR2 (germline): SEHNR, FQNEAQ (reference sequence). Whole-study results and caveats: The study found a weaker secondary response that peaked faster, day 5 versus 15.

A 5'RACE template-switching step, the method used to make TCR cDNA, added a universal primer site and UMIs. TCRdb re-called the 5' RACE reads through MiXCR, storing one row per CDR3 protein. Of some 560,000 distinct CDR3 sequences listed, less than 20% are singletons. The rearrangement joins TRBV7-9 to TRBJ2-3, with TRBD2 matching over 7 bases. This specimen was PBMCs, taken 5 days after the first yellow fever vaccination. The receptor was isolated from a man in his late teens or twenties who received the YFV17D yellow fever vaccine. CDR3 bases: TGTGCCAGCAGCCTTAAGCGGGGAGGCACAGATACGCAGTATTTT. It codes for CASSLKRGGTDTQYF.